The rows below give T cell receptor beta chains drawn from one sample of a study of Ad26.COV2.S vaccination and SARS-CoV-2 variants. TCRdb's copy holds only in-frame clones and misses some; the assay was immunoSEQ multiplex PCR. Here the sample spans about 350,000 clones, roughly 90% being singletons. Specimen: peripheral blood, collected in a trial of Ad26.COV2.S vaccine versus placebo. Receptor source: a person aged 18-65 years who received the Ad26.COV2.S COVID-19 vaccine or a placebo. The CDR3 runs from the conserved cysteine through the conserved F or W. A D gene is named only where the DNA matches it firmly.

J gene | V gene | D gene | CDR3 protein
TRBJ2-7 | TRBV11-3 | NA | CASSYWKGGYYYEQYF
TRBJ2-7 | TRBV2 | TRBD1 | CASSARRDREHEQYF
TRBJ1-1 | TRBV27 | NA | CASSSNLQNTEAFF
TRBJ2-3 | TRBV2 | NA | CARRGTGTDTQYF
TRBJ1-3 | TRBV4-2 | NA | CASSQGERSSGNTIYF
TRBJ1-1 | TRBV7-9 | NA | CASSLAADSEAFF
TRBJ2-2 | TRBV4-3 | TRBD1 | CASSPDRGNTGELFF
TRBJ2-5 | TRBV28 | TRBD1 | CASSSDRGFQETQYF
TRBJ2-1 | TRBV11-3 | TRBD1 | CASSLGRRDSYYNEQFF
TRBJ1-3 | TRBV7-2 | NA | CASSLVRVPGNTIYF
TRBJ2-5 | TRBV27 | TRBD2 | CASRTSGGPGAQYF
TRBJ2-7 | TRBV30 | NA | CAWSVQGSGYEQYF
TRBJ1-1 | TRBV6-1 | NA | CASSEYGREDTEAFF